This T cell receptor (beta chain) comes out of a study of blood T cell repertoires in COVID-19 (dated by TCRdb to the early 2020s). In terms of the full investigation: Samples from collaborators originated in the United States, Italy and Spain and spanned both the acute and convalescent phases of COVID-19. The dataset comprised deeply sampled blood TCRbeta repertoires from subjects exposed to, actively infected with, or recovered from COVID-19. A de-identified subject ID, COVID-19 status, age in years and sex were almost always included in the sample metadata. The repertoires were released in a freely available public database meant as a resource for research on the immune response to SARS-CoV-2. The prospective study material was composed of cDNA or gDNA derived from T cells, B-cell-depleted T cells, or PBMCs. The samples were drawn from two sources: the first 160 participants of the ongoing ImmuneRACE study, and approximately 1,300 subjects contributed by 6 global collaborators. Where available, HLA class I and class II types were obtained from metadata supplied by the sample provider rather than from assay-based typing.

TCRbeta CDR3 regions were amplified from genomic DNA using the immunoSEQ Assay, a bias-controlled multiplex PCR. In the source study's methods: Within the assay, amplification of reference gene primers was used to estimate how many nucleated cells each sample contained. Sequence reads were collapsed and filtered to measure the absolute abundance of every unique TCRbeta CDR3 rearrangement. For each sample, productive Simpson clonality was calculated as the square root of Simpson's diversity index over productive rearrangements. Not all clones reach the TCRdb copy of this immuneACCESS table, which keeps in-frame sequences only. Checked studies attribute under half of the gap to unresolved V genes and leave the rest unexplained. From that table come the V and J calls and clone size; the DNA was used to work out D and trimming. The sample table records more than 200,000 clones; approximately 84% of these occur just once. 6% to 9.5% of the sample rests with the top ten.

In the case of this clone: What antigen it recognizes has not been identified. The record has no base qualities; no much larger clone is one base away.

Study-level results and caveats: The quantity of clinical and demographic metadata differed by source and by participant and was supplied without curation.

The collaborating institutions used their own protocols to collect whole blood in K2EDTA tubes. Collaborator samples were shipped for TCRbeta analysis as frozen whole blood, isolated PBMCs, or DNA extracted from either sample type. The sequence was obtained from a woman of 80 years or more with acute or convalescent COVID-19. Input material: peripheral blood.

Here is the DNA: TGTGCCAGCAGTTTCGAATCGGGGTTTATTGAGAACTATGGCTACACCTTC. It specifies CASSFESGFIENYGYTF. The chain joins TRBV7-2 to TRBJ1-2, with no reliable assignment of the D segment. Trimming takes 6 bases from V and 2 bases from J, and the germline ends sit 22 bases apart. From a lookup of the germline V gene, CDR1 and CDR2 are SGHTA and FQGNSA. There are 17 amino acids in the CDR3, from cysteine to phenylalanine inclusive. Only the CDR3 part of the read is kept: 51 bases, read in frame from the first base.